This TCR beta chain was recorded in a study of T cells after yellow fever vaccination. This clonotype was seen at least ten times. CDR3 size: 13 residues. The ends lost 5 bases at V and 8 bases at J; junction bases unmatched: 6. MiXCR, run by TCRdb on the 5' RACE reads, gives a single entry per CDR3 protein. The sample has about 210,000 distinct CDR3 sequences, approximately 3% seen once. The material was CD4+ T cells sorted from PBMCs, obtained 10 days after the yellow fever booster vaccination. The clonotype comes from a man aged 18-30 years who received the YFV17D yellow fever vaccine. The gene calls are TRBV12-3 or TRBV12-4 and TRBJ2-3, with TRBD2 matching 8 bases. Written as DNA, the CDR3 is TGTGCCAGCAGTAGCCTCGGGGGGGGTACGCAGTATTTT. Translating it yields CASSSLGGGTQYF.